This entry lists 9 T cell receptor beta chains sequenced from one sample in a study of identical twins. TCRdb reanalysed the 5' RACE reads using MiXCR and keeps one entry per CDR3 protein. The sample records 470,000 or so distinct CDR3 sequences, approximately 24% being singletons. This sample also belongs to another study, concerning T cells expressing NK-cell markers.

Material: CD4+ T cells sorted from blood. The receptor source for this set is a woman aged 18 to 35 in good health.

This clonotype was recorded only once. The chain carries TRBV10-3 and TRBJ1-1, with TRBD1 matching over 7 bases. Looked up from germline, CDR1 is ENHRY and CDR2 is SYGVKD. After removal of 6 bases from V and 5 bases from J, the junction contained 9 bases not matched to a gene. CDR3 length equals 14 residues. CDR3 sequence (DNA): TGTGCCATCAGGGTTGACATACAGGGGACTGAAGCTTTCTTT. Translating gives CAIRVDIQGTEAFF.

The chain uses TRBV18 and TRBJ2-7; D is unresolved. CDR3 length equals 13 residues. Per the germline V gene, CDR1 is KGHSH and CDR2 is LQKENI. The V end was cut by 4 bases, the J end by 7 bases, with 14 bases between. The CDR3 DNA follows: TGTGCCAGCTCACAGCCGGGCCTGGGGGAGCAGTACTTC. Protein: CASSQPGLGEQYF.

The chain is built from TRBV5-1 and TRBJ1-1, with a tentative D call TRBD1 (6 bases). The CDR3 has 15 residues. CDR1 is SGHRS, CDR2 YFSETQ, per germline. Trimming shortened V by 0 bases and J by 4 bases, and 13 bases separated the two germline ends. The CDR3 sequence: CASSLGQARPTEAFF. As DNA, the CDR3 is TGCGCCAGCAGCTTGGGACAGGCTCGTCCCACTGAAGCTTTCTTT.

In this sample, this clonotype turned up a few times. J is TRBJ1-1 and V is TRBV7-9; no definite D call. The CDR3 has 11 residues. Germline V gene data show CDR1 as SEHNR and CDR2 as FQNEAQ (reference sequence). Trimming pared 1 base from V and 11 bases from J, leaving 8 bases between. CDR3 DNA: TGTGCCAGCAGCTTAGACCTTAATGCTTTCTTT. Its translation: CASSLDLNAFF.

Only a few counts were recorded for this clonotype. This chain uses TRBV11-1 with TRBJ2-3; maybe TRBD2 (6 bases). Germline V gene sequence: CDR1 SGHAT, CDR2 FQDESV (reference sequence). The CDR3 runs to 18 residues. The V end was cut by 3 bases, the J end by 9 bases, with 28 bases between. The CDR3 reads CASSFNLGRLAPGETQYF. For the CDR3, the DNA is TGTGCCAGCAGCTTCAACCTGGGACGTCTCGCACCGGGAGAGACGCAGTATTTT.

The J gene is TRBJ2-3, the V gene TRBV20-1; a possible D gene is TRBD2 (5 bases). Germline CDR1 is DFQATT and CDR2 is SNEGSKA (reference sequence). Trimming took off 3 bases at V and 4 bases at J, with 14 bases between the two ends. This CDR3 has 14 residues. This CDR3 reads CSASPPPEADTQYF. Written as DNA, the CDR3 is TGCAGTGCTAGCCCACCCCCGGAGGCAGATACGCAGTATTTT.

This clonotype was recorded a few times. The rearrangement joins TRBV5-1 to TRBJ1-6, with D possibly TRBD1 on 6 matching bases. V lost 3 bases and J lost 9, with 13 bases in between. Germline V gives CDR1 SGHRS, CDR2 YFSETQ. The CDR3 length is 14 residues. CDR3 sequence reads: CASSSQQGSSPLHF. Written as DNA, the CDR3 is TGCGCCAGCAGCTCCCAACAGGGTAGTTCACCCCTCCACTTT.

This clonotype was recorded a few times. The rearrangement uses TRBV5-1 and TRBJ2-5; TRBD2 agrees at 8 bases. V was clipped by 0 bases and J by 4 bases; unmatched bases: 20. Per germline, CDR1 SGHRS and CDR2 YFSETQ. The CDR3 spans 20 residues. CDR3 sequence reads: CASSLELVRGSRGATETQYF. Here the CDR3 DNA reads TGCGCCAGCAGCTTGGAACTGGTCAGGGGATCGCGGGGGGCTACAGAGACCCAGTACTTC. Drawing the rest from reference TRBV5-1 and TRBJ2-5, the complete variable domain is KAGVTQTPRYLIKTRGQQVTLSCSPISGHRSVSWYQQTPGQGLQFLFEYFSETQRNKGNFPGRFSGRQFSNSRSEMNVSTLELGDSALYLCASSLELVRGSRGATETQYFGPGTRLLVL.

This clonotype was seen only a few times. This CDR3 reads CSARAGLGEQYF. In DNA form, the CDR3 reads TGCAGTGCTAGAGCGGGACTGGGGGAGCAGTACTTC. This chain joins TRBV20-1 and TRBJ2-7, with D tentatively TRBD2 (6 bases). Between the trimmed V and J ends, which lost 1 base and 7 bases, there was a span of 11 bases. Looked up from germline, CDR1 is DFQATT and CDR2 is SNEGSKA (reference sequence). The CDR3 runs to 12 residues.